The clone carrying this TCR beta chain has more than one count but fewer than ten. Since all of the isolated RNA was reverse transcribed, expressed TCRB transcripts were what got sequenced. Profiling relied on immunoSEQ multiplex PCR, and the TCRdb table lists in-frame clones only, not all of them. The sample lists some 400,000 clones, about 14% occurring once. V dropped 3 bases and J dropped 4 bases, with 8 bases sitting between them. Per germline, CDR1 MDHEN and CDR2 SYDVKM. This CDR3 has 13 amino acids. This sample was included in a study of beta chain features in type 1 diabetes. About the research overall: The examined sorted cells totaled under 120 million across samples.

The chain links TRBV28 to TRBJ2-3, with no clear D. Sequencing input: naive CD4+ T cells from blood. The sequence was collected from a woman aged 18-29 years in good health. The CDR3 reads CASSLIVPDTQYF. Here the CDR3 DNA reads TGTGCCAGCAGTTTGATAGTGCCAGATACGCAGTATTTT.